This T cell receptor beta chain came from a study of response to subunit inactivated influenza vaccine. General study findings and limits: It was suggested by the authors that few new T cells are recruited by each seasonal influenza vaccination.

Concerning this clonotype itself: Its target is unknown.

The CDR3 has 14 residues. V lost 11 bases, J lost 0 bases, and 14 bases lay in between. Germline CDR1 MGHDK, CDR2 SYGVNS. TCRdb ran MiXCR on the RT-PCR reads and lists one entry per CDR3 protein. The table shows some 480,000 distinct CDR3 sequences, with approximately 11% occurring only once. This sequence joins TRBV25-1 and TRBJ2-1; TRBD1 is a possible D gene (6 bases). This TCR was recovered from a man aged 45-60 years who received an inactivated influenza vaccine. Here the sequenced sample was PBMCs from blood, taken roughly 45 days after vaccination. For the CDR3, the DNA is TGTGCCGCCGCAGGGGATAGCTCCTACAATGAGCAGTTCTTC. Protein product: CAAAGDSSYNEQFF.